This is a list of T cell receptor beta chains from one sample in a study of blood T cell repertoires in COVID-19. Profiled with immunoSEQ multiplex PCR; TCRdb holds only in-frame clones, not every one. Of 150,000 to 200,000 clones in the sample, about 80% are singletons; the top ten hold around 6.3%. Input material: peripheral blood. These receptors were taken from a man in his 70s with active or convalescent COVID-19. Each CDR3 is given with its conserved first and last residue. A D gene is named only where the DNA matches it firmly. Some rows mark clone size as missing; the rest say once, few, many or name a class of expanded clone.

TRBV5-1	TRBJ2-3	.	TRBD1	TGCGCCAGCAGCCCTAGGACAGGGGTCACAGATACGCAGTATTTT	CASSPRTGVTDTQYF
TRBV4-2	TRBJ1-2	.	TRBD1	TGTGCCAGCAGCCAAGAAGGACAGGGAAAAGATGGCTACACCTTC	CASSQEGQGKDGYTF
TRBV7-2	TRBJ1-4	.	TRBD1	TGTGCCAGCAGCTCGGGACAGGGCAATGAAAAACTGTTTTTT	CASSSGQGNEKLFF
TRBV5-1	TRBJ1-1	.	TRBD1	TGCGCCAGCAGGGCCGGGACAGCGAACACTGAAGCTTTCTTT	CASRAGTANTEAFF
TRBV20-1	TRBJ2-7	.	.	TGCAGTGCTAGTCCCAGGGTAAGCCTCGAGCAGTACTTC	CSASPRVSLEQYF
TRBV7-6	TRBJ2-2	.	TRBD1	TGTGCCAGCAGCCCCCTCGGACAGGGCGCGGCCGGGGAGCTGTTTTTT	CASSPLGQGAAGELFF
TRBV6-4	TRBJ1-4	.	TRBD1	TGTGCCAGCAGTCCCACAGGGGGCTTTGGGGAAAAACTGTTTTTT	CASSPTGGFGEKLFF
TRBV7-3	TRBJ1-2	.	.	TGTGACTCGAAGAATGGCTACACCTTC	CDSKNGYTF
TRBV7-7	TRBJ1-1	once	TRBD1	TGTGCCAGCAGCCAGGGGGAGAACACTGAAGCTTTCTTT	CASSQGENTEAFF
TRBV30	TRBJ1-6	.	.	TGTGCCTGGAGTCCTAGCTCCTATAATTCACCCCTCCACTTT	CAWSPSSYNSPLHF